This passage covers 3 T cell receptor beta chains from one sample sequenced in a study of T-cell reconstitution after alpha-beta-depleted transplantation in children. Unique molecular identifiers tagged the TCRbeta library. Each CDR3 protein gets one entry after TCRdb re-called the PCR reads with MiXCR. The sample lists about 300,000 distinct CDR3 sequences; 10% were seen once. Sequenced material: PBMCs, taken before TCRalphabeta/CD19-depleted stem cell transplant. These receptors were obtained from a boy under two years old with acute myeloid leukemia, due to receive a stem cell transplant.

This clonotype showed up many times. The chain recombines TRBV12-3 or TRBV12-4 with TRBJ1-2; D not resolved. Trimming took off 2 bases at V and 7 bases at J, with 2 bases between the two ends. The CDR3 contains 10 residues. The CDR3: CASSLRGYTF. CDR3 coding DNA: TGTGCCAGCAGTTTACGTGGCTACACCTTC.

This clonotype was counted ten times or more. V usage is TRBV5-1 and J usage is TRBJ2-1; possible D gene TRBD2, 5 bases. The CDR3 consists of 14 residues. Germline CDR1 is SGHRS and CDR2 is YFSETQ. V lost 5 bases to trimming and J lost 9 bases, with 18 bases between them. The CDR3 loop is CASRMGDSATEQFF. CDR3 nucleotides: TGCGCCAGCAGGATGGGAGATTCTGCTACTGAGCAGTTCTTC.

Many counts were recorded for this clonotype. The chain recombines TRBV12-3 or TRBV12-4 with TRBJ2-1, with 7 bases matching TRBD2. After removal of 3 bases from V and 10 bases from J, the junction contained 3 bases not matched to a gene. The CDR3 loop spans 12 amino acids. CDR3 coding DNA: TGTGCCAGCAGTTTCCCTAGCGGAGAGCAGTTCTTC. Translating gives CASSFPSGEQFF.